This T cell receptor beta chain was sequenced for a study of blood T cell repertoires in COVID-19 (dated by TCRdb to 2020 to 2021). Looking at the study overall: Samples from collaborators originated in the United States, Italy and Spain and spanned both the acute and convalescent phases of COVID-19. Subjects who had been exposed to COVID-19, were actively infected with it, or had recovered from it provided the deeply sampled blood TCRbeta repertoires that made up the dataset. HLA class I and class II types, where available, came from metadata supplied by the sample provider rather than from assay-based typing. Sample metadata almost always included a de-identified subject ID, COVID-19 status, age in years and sex. Samples came from the ongoing ImmuneRACE study (first 160 participants) plus 1,254 subjects from 6 global collaborators. The repertoires were released in a freely available public database meant as a resource for research on the immune response to SARS-CoV-2. The material from the prospective study consisted of cDNA or gDNA derived from T cells, B-cell-depleted T cells, or PBMCs.

Whole blood was collected in K2EDTA tubes by collaborating institutions according to the institutions' own protocols. For TCRbeta analysis, collaborators shipped samples in one of three forms: frozen whole blood, isolated PBMCs, or DNA extracted from either of those sample types. General conclusions and limits of the study: The amount of clinical and demographic metadata varied by source and participant and was provided uncurated.

V and J are trimmed by 6 bases and 0 bases, and the gene matches miss 5 bases of the junction. The germline V gene provides CDR1 LGHNA and CDR2 YNFKEQ. Its CDR3 holds 14 amino acids, cysteine through phenylalanine. This entry keeps only the CDR3 DNA: 42 bases, framed from base 1. The immunoSEQ Assay, a bias-controlled multiplex PCR, was used to amplify TCRbeta CDR3 regions from genomic DNA. The source study handled its data this way. Nucleated cell counts per sample were estimated from amplification of reference gene primers within the assay. To quantify the absolute abundance of each unique TCRbeta CDR3 rearrangement, sequence reads were collapsed and filtered. For each sample, productive Simpson clonality was calculated as the square root of Simpson's diversity index across productive rearrangements. TCRdb carries this immuneACCESS record with in-frame sequences only. Its versions omit some clonotypes, under half of them owing to an unresolved V gene in the studies checked, with the rest unexplained. V, J and clone size derive from that table, while D and trimming were established from the DNA sequence. The sample data list 160,000 or so clones, and more than 85% of these were observed just once. About 2.5% of the sample is in the top ten clones.

Remarks on this clone: Its antigen is unknown. No much larger clone is present one base from it, and per-base qualities are unavailable.

The clonotype comes from a woman aged 65 to 85 with acute or convalescent COVID-19. Rearrangement joined TRBV4-2 to TRBJ2-7, and 7 bases in between align with TRBD2. Sample: peripheral blood. The CDR3 region reads CASSSSGGSYEQYF. At the DNA level, the sequence is TGTGCCAGCAGTTCTAGCGGAGGCTCCTACGAGCAGTACTTC.